What follows are 2 T cell receptor beta chains derived from one specimen sequenced in a study of cytomegalovirus exposure and HLA in healthy donors. The PCR ran on 60 Vbeta and 13 Jbeta primers. Using immunoSEQ multiplex PCR, the repertoire was profiled, and TCRdb retains in-frame clones only, with some absent. This sample has tens of thousands of clones, with just over 70% found just once. The source material was PBMCs. These receptors were taken from a man aged 60 to 69 in good health and CMV-seropositive.

This CDR3 reads CASSLKEWGREQYF. The CDR3 DNA reads TGTGCCAGCAGTTTAAAAGAGTGGGGGCGCGAGCAGTACTTC. The chain joins TRBV27 to TRBJ2-7; the D gene is possibly TRBD1 (6 bases). The V gene's germline CDR1 is MNHEY and CDR2 SMNVEV (reference sequence). V was pared by 2 bases and J by 6 bases, with 14 bases between. The CDR3 contains 14 residues.

The rearrangement links TRBV12-5 to TRBJ2-3, with D uncertain. Germline CDR1 reads LGHNT; CDR2 reads FRNRAP. The V end was cut by 1 base, the J end by 8 bases, with 10 bases between. There are 13 residues in the CDR3. The DNA for the CDR3 is TGTGCTAGTGGTTTGGACCCCCCCAGTACGCAGTATTTT. This codes for CASGLDPPSTQYF. Together with reference TRBV12-5 and TRBJ2-3, the CDR3 gives the full variable domain: DARVTQTPRHKVTEMGQEVTMRCQPILGHNTVFWYRQTMMQGLELLAYFRNRAPLDDSGMPKDRFSAEMPDATLATLKIQPSEPRDSAVYFCASGLDPPSTQYFGPGTRLTVL.